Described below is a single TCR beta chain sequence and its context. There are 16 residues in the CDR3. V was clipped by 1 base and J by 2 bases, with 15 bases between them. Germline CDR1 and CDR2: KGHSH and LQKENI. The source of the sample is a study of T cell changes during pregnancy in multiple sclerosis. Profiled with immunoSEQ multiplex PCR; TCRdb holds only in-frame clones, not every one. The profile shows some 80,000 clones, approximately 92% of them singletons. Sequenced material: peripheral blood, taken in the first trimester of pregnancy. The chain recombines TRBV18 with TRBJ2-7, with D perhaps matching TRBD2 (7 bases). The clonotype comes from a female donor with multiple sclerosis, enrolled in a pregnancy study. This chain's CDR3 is CASSPLGGRGAYEQYF. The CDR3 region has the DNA TGTGCCAGCTCACCACTCGGGGGGCGAGGGGCCTACGAGCAGTACTTC.